This is a list of T cell receptor beta chains from one sample in a study of T cell responses to AZD1222 COVID-19 vaccine. Only in-frame clones appear in the TCRdb table, and some are missing; sequencing was by immunoSEQ multiplex PCR. The table records 40,000 to 45,000 clones, 75% to 85% of them present only once. The material sequenced was peripheral blood, taken on day 0 of AZD1222 vaccination. These receptors were obtained from an adult in good health. Both conserved end residues are part of each CDR3. The D gene is left open where the match is weak. The size of a clone is reported for some rows only, either as once, few or many, or as a class for expanded clones.

j_gene,v_gene,abundance,d_gene,CDR3aa,CDR3nt
TRBJ1-6,TRBV5-4,.,.,CASRTYTDNSPLHF,TGTGCCAGCAGGACGTATACAGATAATTCACCCCTCCACTTT
TRBJ2-7,TRBV9,.,.,CASSVGGGEQYF,TGTGCCAGCAGCGTAGGAGGGGGCGAGCAGTACTTC
TRBJ2-3,TRBV30,.,TRBD1,CAWGQGTQYF,TGTGCCTGGGGACAGGGTACGCAGTATTTT
TRBJ2-2,TRBV6-1,.,.,CASSDPLGVGTGELFF,TGTGCCAGCAGTGATCCTCTCGGGGTCGGCACCGGGGAGCTGTTTTTT
TRBJ2-1,TRBV5-8,.,.,CASSLGTVQGNEQFF,TGTGCCAGCAGCTTGGGTACAGTGCAGGGGAATGAGCAGTTCTTC
TRBJ1-5,TRBV19,.,.,CASSKGWGQPQHF,TGTGCCAGTAGTAAAGGTTGGGGGCAACCCCAGCATTTT
TRBJ1-3,TRBV3-1/TRBV3-2,.,.,CASSQPGAAFSGNTIYF,TGTGCCAGCAGCCAACCCGGGGCAGCTTTCTCTGGAAACACCATATATTTT
TRBJ1-1,TRBV3-1/TRBV3-2,.,.,CASSQMRAGTEAFF,TGTGCCAGCAGCCAAATGCGGGCTGGGACTGAAGCTTTCTTT
TRBJ1-4,TRBV30,few,TRBD1,CAWSLTGAVQLFF,TGTGCCTGGAGTTTGACAGGGGCCGTGCAACTGTTTTTT
TRBJ2-3,TRBV28,.,.,CASSDPLSSTDTQYF,TGTGCCAGCAGTGACCCACTGAGTAGCACAGATACGCAGTATTTT
TRBJ1-5,TRBV7-2,.,TRBD1,CASRDRGNQPQHF,TGTGCCAGCAGAGACAGGGGAAATCAGCCCCAGCATTTT
TRBJ2-7,TRBV2,.,TRBD2,CASSQGTSGLPYEQYF,TGTGCCAGCAGCCAGGGGACTAGCGGGCTACCCTACGAGCAGTACTTC
TRBJ2-1,TRBV10-2,.,TRBD2,CASRPGLAGVMGQFF,TGCGCCAGCCGACCGGGACTAGCGGGAGTAATGGGGCAGTTCTTC
TRBJ2-7,TRBV5-1,.,TRBD2,CASSLGTSGREKQYF,TGCGCCAGCAGCTTGGGGACTAGCGGGAGGGAGAAGCAGTACTTC
TRBJ1-6,TRBV30,.,.,CAWRNGSSYNSPLHF,TGTGCCTGGAGGAACGGGAGCTCCTATAATTCACCCCTCCACTTT
TRBJ2-3,TRBV3-1/TRBV3-2,.,.,CASSQRGNADTQYF,TGTGCCAGCAGCCAAAGAGGGAACGCAGATACGCAGTATTTT
TRBJ2-7,TRBV28,.,.,CASQGRGPYEQYF,TGTGCCAGTCAGGGCAGGGGACCCTACGAGCAGTACTTC
TRBJ1-2,TRBV3-1/TRBV3-2,.,.,CASSQDFRNYGYTF,TGTGCCAGCAGCCAAGATTTTCGAAACTATGGCTACACCTTC
TRBJ1-6,TRBV7-9,.,.,CASSLGETGSPLHF,TGTGCCAGCAGCTTGGGGGAAACGGGTTCACCCCTCCACTTT
TRBJ2-7,TRBV19,.,.,CASSIAAAGTYEQYF,TGTGCCAGTAGTATAGCGGCAGCCGGTACCTACGAGCAGTACTTC
TRBJ2-1,TRBV4-1,.,.,CASSLLFGSENNEQFF,TGCGCCAGCAGCCTACTTTTCGGTAGCGAGAACAATGAGCAGTTCTTC
TRBJ1-1,TRBV5-1,.,.,CASSLTGAPLNTEAFF,TGCGCCAGCAGCTTGACGGGGGCGCCTTTGAACACTGAAGCTTTCTTT
TRBJ1-3,TRBV4-1,.,.,CASSQATFGNTIYF,TGCGCCAGCAGCCAAGCGACTTTTGGAAACACCATATATTTT
TRBJ2-1,TRBV5-4,.,.,CASSSRGGAGDYNEQFF,TGTGCCAGCAGCTCCAGGGGGGGAGCGGGGGACTACAATGAGCAGTTCTTC
TRBJ1-4,TRBV6-5,.,.,CASRRGETPNEKLFF,TGTGCCAGCAGACGCGGCGAGACACCTAATGAAAAACTGTTTTTT
TRBJ2-1,TRBV5-4,.,.,CASSLDQSSYNEQFF,TGTGCCAGCAGCTTGGACCAGAGCTCCTACAATGAGCAGTTCTTC
TRBJ2-2,TRBV6-5,.,.,CASRQQRNTGELFF,TGTGCCAGCAGGCAACAGCGGAACACCGGGGAGCTGTTTTTT
TRBJ1-2,TRBV9,.,.,CASSAEQGVGGYTF,TGTGCCAGCAGCGCCGAACAGGGAGTTGGTGGCTACACCTTC
TRBJ1-2,TRBV3-1/TRBV3-2,once,.,CASSQAMDGYTF,TGTGCCAGCAGCCAAGCCATGGATGGCTACACCTTC
TRBJ2-3,TRBV18,.,TRBD1,CASSTGQGSSTDTQYF,TGTGCCAGCTCAACCGGACAGGGGTCTAGCACAGATACGCAGTATTTT
TRBJ2-7,TRBV7-3,once,.,CASSPPGTYEQYF,TGTGCCAGCAGCCCGCCCGGGACCTACGAGCAGTACTTC
TRBJ2-1,TRBV18,.,.,CASSRATSSKNEQFF,TGTGCCAGCTCACGAGCGACTTCCTCTAAGAATGAGCAGTTCTTC
TRBJ1-4,TRBV5-1,.,.,CASRTGKGREKLFF,TGCGCCAGCAGAACAGGGAAAGGTCGCGAAAAACTGTTTTTT
TRBJ1-5,TRBV24-1,.,TRBD1,CATSDGDRGFDQPQHF,TGTGCCACCAGTGATGGGGACAGGGGATTTGATCAGCCCCAGCATTTT
TRBJ2-7,TRBV28,.,.,CASSTRHLAPYYEQYF,TGTGCCAGCAGTACGCGACACCTTGCCCCCTACTACGAGCAGTACTTC
TRBJ2-7,TRBV28,.,TRBD2,CASGTSPSYEQYF,TGTGCCAGCGGGACTAGTCCCTCCTACGAGCAGTACTTC
TRBJ1-5,TRBV24-1,.,TRBD1,CATSVGTGHNQPQHF,TGTGCCACCAGTGTGGGGACAGGTCACAATCAGCCCCAGCATTTT
TRBJ2-1,TRBV19,.,.,CASSPLINRFHNEQFF,TGTGCCAGTAGTCCCCTGATAAACAGGTTTCACAATGAGCAGTTCTTC